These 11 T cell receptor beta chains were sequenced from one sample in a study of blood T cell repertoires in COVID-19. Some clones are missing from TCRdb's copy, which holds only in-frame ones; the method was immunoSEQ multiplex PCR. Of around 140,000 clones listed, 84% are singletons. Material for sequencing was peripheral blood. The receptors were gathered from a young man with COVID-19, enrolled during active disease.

For the CDR3, the DNA is TGTGCCAGCAGCACCAGGACTAGTGGGATCTCCCAAGAGACCCAGTACTTC. Translation: CASSTRTSGISQETQYF. The gene calls are TRBV13 and TRBJ2-5, with TRBD2 matching over 7 bases. CDR3 length: 17 residues. CDR1 and CDR2 from the germline V gene are PRHDT and FYEKMQ (reference sequence). V gave up 5 bases and J gave up 1 base; unmatched junction bases: 13.

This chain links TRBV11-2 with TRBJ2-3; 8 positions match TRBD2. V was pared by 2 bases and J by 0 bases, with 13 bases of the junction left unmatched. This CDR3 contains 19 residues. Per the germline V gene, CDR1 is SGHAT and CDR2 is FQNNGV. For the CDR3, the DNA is TGTGCCAGCAGCTTATCGGCGGGAGGTATCATTTCTAGCACAGATACGCAGTATTTT. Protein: CASSLSAGGIISSTDTQYF.

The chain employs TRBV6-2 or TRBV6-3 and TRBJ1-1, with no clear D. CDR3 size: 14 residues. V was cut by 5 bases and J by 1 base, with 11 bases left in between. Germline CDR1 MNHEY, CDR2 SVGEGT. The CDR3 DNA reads TGTGCCAGCAGTCGCTCCACACCGAACACTGAAGCTTTCTTT. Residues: CASSRSTPNTEAFF.

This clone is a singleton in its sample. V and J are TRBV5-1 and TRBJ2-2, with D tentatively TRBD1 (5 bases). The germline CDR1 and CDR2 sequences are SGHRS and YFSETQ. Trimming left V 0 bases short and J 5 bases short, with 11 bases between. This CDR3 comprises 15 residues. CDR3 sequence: CASSLGQLSTGELFF. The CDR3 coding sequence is TGCGCCAGCAGCTTGGGACAGCTTTCTACCGGGGAGCTGTTTTTT.

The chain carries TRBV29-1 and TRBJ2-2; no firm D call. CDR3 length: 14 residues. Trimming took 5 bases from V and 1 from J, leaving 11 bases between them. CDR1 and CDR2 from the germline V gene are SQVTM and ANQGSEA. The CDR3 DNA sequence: TGCAGCGTTCTTCCGAGGCGGAACACCGGGGAGCTGTTTTTT. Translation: CSVLPRRNTGELFF.

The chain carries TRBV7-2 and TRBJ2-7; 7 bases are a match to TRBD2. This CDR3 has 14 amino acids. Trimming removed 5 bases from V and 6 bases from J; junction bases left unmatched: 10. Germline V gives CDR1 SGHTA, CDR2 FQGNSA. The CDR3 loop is CASSSSQREGEQYF. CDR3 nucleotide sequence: TGTGCCAGCAGCAGTAGCCAGAGGGAGGGCGAGCAGTACTTC. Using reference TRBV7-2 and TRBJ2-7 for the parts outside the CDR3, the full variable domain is GAGVSQSPSNKVTEKGKDVELRCDPISGHTALYWYRQSLGQGLEFLIYFQGNSAPDKSGLPSDRFSAERTGGSVSTLTIQRTQQEDSAVYLCASSSSQREGEQYFGPGTRLTVT.

CDR3 in amino acids: CASSLEEATEAFF. The CDR3 DNA reads as TGTGCCAGCAGCTTAGAGGAGGCCACTGAAGCTTTCTTT. The J gene is TRBJ1-1, the V gene TRBV11-1; no reliable D call. Trimming removed 1 base from V and 4 bases from J, with 7 bases in between. The length of the CDR3 is 13 residues. Germline V gene sequence: CDR1 SGHAT, CDR2 FQDESV (reference sequence).

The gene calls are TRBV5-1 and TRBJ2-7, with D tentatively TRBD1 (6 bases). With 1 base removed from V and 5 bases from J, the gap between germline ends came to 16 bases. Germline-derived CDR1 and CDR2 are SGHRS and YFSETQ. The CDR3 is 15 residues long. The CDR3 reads CASSLSRDTKHEQYF. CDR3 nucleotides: TGCGCCAGCAGCTTGAGCCGGGACACTAAACACGAGCAGTACTTC. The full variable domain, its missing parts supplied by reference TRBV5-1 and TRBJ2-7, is KAGVTQTPRYLIKTRGQQVTLSCSPISGHRSVSWYQQTPGQGLQFLFEYFSETQRNKGNFPGRFSGRQFSNSRSEMNVSTLELGDSALYLCASSLSRDTKHEQYFGPGTRLTVT.

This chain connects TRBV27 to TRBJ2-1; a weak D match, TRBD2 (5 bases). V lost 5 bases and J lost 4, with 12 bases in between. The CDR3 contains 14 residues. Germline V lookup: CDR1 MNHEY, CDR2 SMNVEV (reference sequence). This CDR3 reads CASSPGSRYNEQFF. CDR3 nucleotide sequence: TGTGCCAGCAGTCCGGGGTCCCGTTACAATGAGCAGTTCTTC.

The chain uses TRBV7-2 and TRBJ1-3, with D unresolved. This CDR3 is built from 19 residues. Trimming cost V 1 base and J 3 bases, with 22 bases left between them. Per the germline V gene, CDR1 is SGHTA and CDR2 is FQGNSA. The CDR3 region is CASSLVIYTPGGIGNTIYF. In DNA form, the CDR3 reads TGTGCCAGCAGCTTAGTAATTTATACGCCAGGAGGTATTGGAAACACCATATATTTT.

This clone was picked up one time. The CDR3: CASSEAFGGSGNTIYF. CDR3 nucleotides: TGTGCCAGCAGTGAAGCTTTCGGAGGGAGCGGAAACACCATATATTTT. J is TRBJ1-3 and V is TRBV6-1, with D uncertain. Germline V gene data show CDR1 as MNHNS and CDR2 as SASEGT. CDR3 length: 16 residues. Trimming stripped 0 bases from V and 4 bases from J, with 13 bases between.